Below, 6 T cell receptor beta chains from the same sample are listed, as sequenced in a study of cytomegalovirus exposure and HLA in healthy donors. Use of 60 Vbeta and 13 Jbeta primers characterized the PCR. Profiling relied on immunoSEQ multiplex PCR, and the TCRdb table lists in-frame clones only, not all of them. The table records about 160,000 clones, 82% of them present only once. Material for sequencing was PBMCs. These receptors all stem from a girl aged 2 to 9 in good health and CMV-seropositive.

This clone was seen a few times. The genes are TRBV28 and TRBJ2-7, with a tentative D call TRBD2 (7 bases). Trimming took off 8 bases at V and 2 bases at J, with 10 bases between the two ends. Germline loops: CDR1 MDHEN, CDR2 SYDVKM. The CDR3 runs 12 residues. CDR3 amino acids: CASRGAAYEQYF. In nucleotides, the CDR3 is TGTGCCAGCCGGGGGGCGGCCTACGAGCAGTACTTC. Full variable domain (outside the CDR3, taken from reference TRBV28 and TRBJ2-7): DVKVTQSSRYLVKRTGEKVFLECVQDMDHENMFWYRQDPGLGLRLIYFSYDVKMKEKGDIPEGYSVSREKKERFSLILESASTNQTSMYLCASRGAAYEQYFGPGTRLTVT.

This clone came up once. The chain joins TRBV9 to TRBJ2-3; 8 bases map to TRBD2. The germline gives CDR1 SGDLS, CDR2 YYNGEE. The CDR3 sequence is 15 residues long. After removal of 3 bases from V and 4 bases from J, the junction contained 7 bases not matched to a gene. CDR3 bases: TGTGCCAGCAGCGCCTCAGCGGGAGTGGCAGATACGCAGTATTTT. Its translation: CASSASAGVADTQYF.

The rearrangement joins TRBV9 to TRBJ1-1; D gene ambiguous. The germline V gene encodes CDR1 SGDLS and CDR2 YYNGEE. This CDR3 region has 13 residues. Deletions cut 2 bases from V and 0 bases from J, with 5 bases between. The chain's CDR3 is CASSVVLNTEAFF. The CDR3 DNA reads TGTGCCAGCAGCGTCGTCCTGAACACTGAAGCTTTCTTT.

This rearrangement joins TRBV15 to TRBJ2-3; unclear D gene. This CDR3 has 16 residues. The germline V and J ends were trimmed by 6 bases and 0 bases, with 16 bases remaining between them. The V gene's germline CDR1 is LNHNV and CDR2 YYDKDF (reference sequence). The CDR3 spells CATRSTAGYSTDTQYF. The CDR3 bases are TGTGCCACCAGGTCCACAGCCGGTTATAGCACAGATACGCAGTATTTT.

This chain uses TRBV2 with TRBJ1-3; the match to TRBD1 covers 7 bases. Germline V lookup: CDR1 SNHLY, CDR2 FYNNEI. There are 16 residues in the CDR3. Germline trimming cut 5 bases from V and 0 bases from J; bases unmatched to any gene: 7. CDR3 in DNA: TGTGCCAGCAGTAGACAGGGAAGATTCTCTGGAAACACCATATATTTT. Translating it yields CASSRQGRFSGNTIYF. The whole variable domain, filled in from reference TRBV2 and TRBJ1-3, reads EPEVTQTPSHQVTQMGQEVILRCVPISNHLYFYWYRQILGQKVEFLVSFYNNEISEKSEIFDDQFSVERPDGSNFTLKIRSTKLEDSAMYFCASSRQGRFSGNTIYFGEGSWLTVV.

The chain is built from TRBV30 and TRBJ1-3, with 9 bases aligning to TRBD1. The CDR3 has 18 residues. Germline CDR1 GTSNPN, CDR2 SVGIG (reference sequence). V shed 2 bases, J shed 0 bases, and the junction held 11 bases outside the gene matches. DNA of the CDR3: TGTGCCTGGAGTATGACAGGGGGATTCTTATCCTCTGGAAACACCATATATTTT. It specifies CAWSMTGGFLSSGNTIYF.